The rows below give T cell receptor beta chains drawn from one sample of a study of cytomegalovirus exposure and HLA in healthy donors. Libraries were prepared by immunoSEQ multiplex PCR; TCRdb keeps only in-frame clonotypes and omits some of them. The table shows 120,000 or so clones, with over 9.5% occurring only once. Sequenced material: PBMCs. Receptors were obtained from a woman aged 18-29 years in good health and CMV-seropositive. CDR3s include the opening cysteine and the closing phenylalanine or tryptophan. Each record gives: CDR3 DNA, CDR3 protein, D gene, J gene, clone size, V gene. The D gene is left open where the match is weak. Clone sizes are given selectively: once, few, many, or a class where the clone is expanded.

cdr3_nt: TGTGCCAGCAGTTTATATTCCGGGACAGGGTTCCTCGAGCAGTACTTC; cdr3_aa: CASSLYSGTGFLEQYF; d_call: TRBD1; j_call: TRBJ2-7; clone_size: few; v_call: TRBV27
cdr3_nt: TGCAGCGTGAGCGGGAGGGCTCGAGATACGCAGTATTTT; cdr3_aa: CSVSGRARDTQYF; d_call: TRBD2; j_call: TRBJ2-3; clone_size: few; v_call: TRBV29-1
cdr3_nt: TGTGCCAGCAGCTTAGGCCCCTACAGGGAATATGGCTACACCTTC; cdr3_aa: CASSLGPYREYGYTF; d_call: -; j_call: TRBJ1-2; clone_size: few; v_call: TRBV13
cdr3_nt: TGTGCCACCGGGGGACTAGCGGGAGCCAATGAGCAGTTCTTC; cdr3_aa: CATGGLAGANEQFF; d_call: TRBD2; j_call: TRBJ2-1; clone_size: -; v_call: TRBV2
cdr3_nt: TGTGCCAGCAGCTTGGGACCGGGAGTGGGCAATGAGCAGTTCTTC; cdr3_aa: CASSLGPGVGNEQFF; d_call: -; j_call: TRBJ2-1; clone_size: few; v_call: TRBV5-4
cdr3_nt: TGTGCCAGCACCACGGGACTAGCCTACAATGAGCAGTTCTTC; cdr3_aa: CASTTGLAYNEQFF; d_call: TRBD2; j_call: TRBJ2-1; clone_size: few; v_call: TRBV2
cdr3_nt: TGCGCCAGCAGCTTGGTAGGGTCTCCGGGAAACACAGATACGCAGTATTTT; cdr3_aa: CASSLVGSPGNTDTQYF; d_call: -; j_call: TRBJ2-3; clone_size: -; v_call: TRBV5-1
cdr3_nt: TGTGCCAGCAGCTTAAGACTAGCGGGCAATGAGCAGTTCTTC; cdr3_aa: CASSLRLAGNEQFF; d_call: TRBD2; j_call: TRBJ2-1; clone_size: -; v_call: TRBV11-3
cdr3_nt: TGTGCCAGCTTAGCAATTTCGAACACTGAAGCTTTCTTT; cdr3_aa: CASLAISNTEAFF; d_call: -; j_call: TRBJ1-1; clone_size: few; v_call: TRBV18
cdr3_nt: TGTGCCAGCAGCGGCGGGGGATGGGCCTACAATGAGCAGTTCTTC; cdr3_aa: CASSGGGWAYNEQFF; d_call: TRBD2; j_call: TRBJ2-1; clone_size: few; v_call: TRBV14
cdr3_nt: TGTGCCGGTTATTGGGGCAGAGGAAACCAAGAGACCCAGTACTTC; cdr3_aa: CAGYWGRGNQETQYF; d_call: -; j_call: TRBJ2-5; clone_size: few; v_call: TRBV5-3
cdr3_nt: TGCGCCAGCAGCTTTTTAGGGGCAAGCTCCTACGAGCAGTACTTC; cdr3_aa: CASSFLGASSYEQYF; d_call: -; j_call: TRBJ2-7; clone_size: few; v_call: TRBV5-1
cdr3_nt: TGTGCCAGCATAGGGGGCCGGCTCGCCGGGGAGCTGTTTTTT; cdr3_aa: CASIGGRLAGELFF; d_call: TRBD1; j_call: TRBJ2-2; clone_size: -; v_call: TRBV2
cdr3_nt: TGTGCCAGCAGTTCTCGACACGACCGTAATGAAAAACTGTTTTTT; cdr3_aa: CASSSRHDRNEKLFF; d_call: -; j_call: TRBJ1-4; clone_size: few; v_call: TRBV25-1